The 13 T cell receptor beta chains in this list originate from one sample, sequenced in a study of T cells in women clearing cervical HPV infection. Assay: immunoSEQ multiplex PCR; the TCRdb copy retains only in-frame clones and omits some. The sample totals about 32,000 clones. Sequenced material: blood buffy coat. These receptors were obtained from a woman aged 18 to 69 with a cervical HPV16 infection that either progressed to CIN3+ or cleared (not recorded which).

Turning to this clone: The CDR3 end falls 3 residues outside the read, so it is completed with the germline J gene. The genes are TRBV5-6 and TRBJ2-5; D perhaps matches TRBD1 (5 bases). The V end lost 4 bases, the J end lost 6 bases, and 16 bases lay between the germline ends. Looked up from germline, CDR1 is SGHDT and CDR2 is YYEEEE. This CDR3 is built from 14 residues. CDR3 DNA, as far as it was read: TGTGCCAGCAGCCAGGGTGTGGGTAGGAAGACC. It yields the protein CASSQGVGRKT. The full CDR3 protein is CASSQGVGRKTQYF.

On this clone: The CDR3 end lies 3 residues beyond the end of the read and is filled in from the germline J gene. V gene TRBV2 combines with J gene TRBJ2-7; no clear D gene. CDR3 length: 12 amino acids. Trimming took 7 bases from V and 2 from J, leaving 9 bases between them. The V gene's germline CDR1 is SNHLY and CDR2 FYNNEI. The CDR3 sequence is CASNDFTYEQYF. The covered CDR3 bases are TGTGCCAGCAATGACTTTACCTACGAG.

The chain's CDR3 is CASSQSKGAGEQYF. The part of the CDR3 DNA that was read is TGTGCCAGCTCACAGAGTAAAGGGGCTGGCGAG. The chain has TRBV18 and TRBJ2-7; D is perhaps TRBD1 (5 bases). The missing CDR3 end, 3 residues past where the read stops, is filled in from the germline J gene. Trimming took 4 bases from V and 6 from J, leaving 16 bases between them. The CDR3 spans 14 residues. The germline gives CDR1 KGHSH, CDR2 LQKENI.

Worth noting for this clone: The read ends 3 residues before the CDR3 terminus; that terminus is restored from the germline J gene. This chain joins TRBV20-1 and TRBJ2-2; tentatively, D is TRBD1 (6 bases). Germline V CDR1 and CDR2: DFQATT, SNEGSKA (reference sequence). Trimming removed 5 bases from V and 7 bases from J, with 11 bases in between. This CDR3 has 12 residues. The CDR3 bases that were read are TGCAGTGCTCCCACAGGGAACGGGGAG. Amino acids: CSAPTGNGE. The entire CDR3 protein is CSAPTGNGELFF.

In the case of this clone: The read falls 3 residues short of the CDR3 end, and the missing part is taken from the germline J gene. Other DNA sequences within the sample encode an identical CDR3. This chain links TRBV10-3 with TRBJ1-1; a weak D match, TRBD1 (6 bases). CDR3 length: 13 residues. Per germline, CDR1 ENHRY and CDR2 SYGVKD. The CDR3 region is CAISSPRQEGAFF. The CDR3 bases that were read are TGTGCCATCAGCAGCCCTCGACAGGAAGGC.

About this clone: The read ends 3 residues shy of where the CDR3 ends; the end is completed using the germline J gene. The V gene is TRBV19, the J gene TRBJ2-3; 10 positions match TRBD2. V shed 5 bases, J shed 3 bases, and the junction held 8 bases outside the gene matches. The germline V gene has CDR1 LNHDA and CDR2 SQIVND (reference sequence). CDR3 size: 16 residues. CDR3 DNA (partial): TGTGCCAGTAGTCCACAACTAGCGGGAAGGACAGATACG. This translates into CASSPQLAGRTDT. The CDR3 reads in full as CASSPQLAGRTDTQYF. The variable domain in full, with the rest retrieved from reference TRBV19 and TRBJ2-3, is DGGITQSPKYLFRKEGQNVTLSCEQNLNHDAMYWYRQDPGQGLRLIYYSQIVNDFQKGDIAEGYSVSREKKESFPLTVTSAQKNPTAFYLCASSPQLAGRTDTQYFGPGTRLTVL.

Note on this clone: The read terminates 3 residues ahead of where the CDR3 ends, so the germline J gene completes it. The chain employs TRBV30 and TRBJ1-1; D is unclear. The germline CDR1 and CDR2 sequences are GTSNPN and SVGIG (reference sequence). The CDR3 has 15 residues. This CDR3 is CAWSRTVFDTDTAFF. CDR3 DNA (partial): TGTGCCTGGAGTCGTACAGTATTCGACACAGATACG.

With regard to this clone: The read ends 3 residues shy of where the CDR3 ends; the end is completed using the germline J gene. The rearrangement joins TRBV6-1 to TRBJ2-7; no reliable D call. CDR3 length: 14 amino acids. Germline CDR1 is MNHNS and CDR2 is SASEGT. Trimming removed 3 bases from V and 4 bases from J, with 13 bases in between. CDR3 sequence reads: CASSDPRFGYEQYF. The CDR3 DNA, read in part, is TGTGCCAGCAGTGATCCGCGGTTTGGGTACGAG.

Comment on this clone: The read ends 3 residues early relative to the CDR3; the germline J gene fills the gap. This chain links TRBV20-1 with TRBJ1-3, with D possibly being TRBD1 (6 bases). The germline CDR1 and CDR2 sequences are DFQATT and SNEGSKA (reference sequence). CDR3 length: 13 residues. V lost 4 bases, J lost 3 bases, and 10 bases lay in between. CDR3 region: CSAMGAGGNTIYF. CDR3 DNA (partial): TGCAGTGCTATGGGGGCGGGTGGAAACACC.

A remark on this clone: From the germline J gene comes the end of the CDR3, since the read stops 3 residues before it. This rearrangement joins TRBV20-1 to TRBJ2-7; a possible D gene is TRBD1 (5 bases). Trimming took 6 bases from V and 6 from J, leaving 18 bases between them. The CDR3 is made up of 13 amino acids. The V gene's germline CDR1 is DFQATT and CDR2 SNEGSKA (reference sequence). Here the CDR3 reads CSALPTVSGEQYF. The part of the CDR3 DNA that was read is TGCAGTGCCCTCCCGACAGTATCAGGCGAG.

Comments on this clone: The read gets to within 3 residues of the CDR3 end, and the germline J gene fills in the rest. The chain employs TRBV5-6 and TRBJ2-3, with 11 bases lining up with TRBD1. Germline lookup yields CDR1 SGHDT and CDR2 YYEEEE. The ends lost 4 bases at V and 6 bases at J; junction bases unmatched: 7. CDR3 length equals 15 residues. CDR3 DNA (partial): TGTGCCAGCAGCCTAGGACAGGGGGCTAAGGATACG. The encoded protein is CASSLGQGAKDT. The entire CDR3 protein is CASSLGQGAKDTQYF.

On this clone: The read ends 3 residues early relative to the CDR3; the germline J gene fills the gap. The chain combines TRBV29-1 with TRBJ2-3; maybe TRBD1 (7 bases). The CDR3 has 14 amino acids. Germline V gives CDR1 SQVTM, CDR2 ANQGSEA. The CDR3 bases that were read are TGCAGCGTTGCCCTGACAGGGTCGGGGGAGACG. It specifies CSVALTGSGET. In full, the CDR3 is CSVALTGSGETQYF.

Incomplete CDR3 DNA: TGTGCCAGCAGCTTAAACCGCCTAGCGGGGGGGCAGGGGGAGACC. Translating gives CASSLNRLAGGQGET. The CDR3, in full, reads CASSLNRLAGGQGETYTF. This chain links TRBV13 with TRBJ1-2, with 7 nucleotides matching TRBD1. The CDR3 goes on 3 residues after the read ends, and that part is filled in from the germline J gene. Looked up from germline, CDR1 is PRHDT and CDR2 is FYEKMQ (reference sequence). CDR3 length equals 18 residues.